These T cell receptor beta chains were read from a single sample in a study of Graves' ophthalmopathy and Graves' hyperthyroidism. In TCRdb, the multiplex PCR reads were re-called with MiXCR into one record per CDR3 protein. Here the sample spans roughly 480,000 distinct CDR3 sequences, around 14% being singletons. What was sequenced was blood. The origin of the receptors is a woman in her 30s with Graves' ophthalmopathy. Both conserved end residues are part of each CDR3. The order of the fields is CDR3 DNA, CDR3 protein, V gene, clone size, D gene, J gene. The D gene is left open where the match is weak. Not every row has a clone size; where given, it reads once, few, many or a size class.

TGTGCCAGCAGTTACGAGACTAGCACAGATACGCAGTATTTT | CASSYETSTDTQYF | TRBV6-2/TRBV6-3 | many | - | TRBJ2-3
TGTGCCAGCAGCCCAGGACAGGGGAAGGCGACCCAGTACTTC | CASSPGQGKATQYF | TRBV5-6 | - | TRBD1 | TRBJ2-5
TGTGCCAGCAGTGCCAGGACCTGGGTCACTGAAGCTTTCTTT | CASSARTWVTEAFF | TRBV6-1 | many | - | TRBJ1-1
TGTGCCAGCAGTGAATTTTTCTCAAGGGACAGCGTCTTTGAGCAGTACTTC | CASSEFFSRDSVFEQYF | TRBV6-1 | many | TRBD1 | TRBJ2-7
TGCAGCGTTGAAGGCTCAAGCTCCTACGAGCAGCACTTC | CSVEGSSSYEQHF | TRBV29-1 | many | - | TRBJ2-7
TGTGCCAGCAGTGAACAGGGGACATGGGAGCAGTACTTC | CASSEQGTWEQYF | TRBV6-1 | many | - | TRBJ2-7
TGTGCCAGCAGTTACCGTGGGGGTGTTGGAAACACCATATATTTT | CASSYRGGVGNTIYF | TRBV6-5 | many | - | TRBJ1-3
TGTGCCAGCCGAGGGACTAGCGGGAGGGGGTCCTACGAGCAGTACTTC | CASRGTSGRGSYEQYF | TRBV28 | many | TRBD2 | TRBJ2-7
TGTGCCAGCAGCCGTGGCGGGGGGGCCGGAGAGACCCAGTACTTC | CASSRGGGAGETQYF | TRBV3-1 | many | TRBD2 | TRBJ2-5
TGTGCCAGCGTCACAGGGTCGACCTACGAGCAGTACTTC | CASVTGSTYEQYF | TRBV28 | many | - | TRBJ2-7
TGTGCCAGCAGTGTCACCCGGGACAGGGCCTACGAGCAGTACTTC | CASSVTRDRAYEQYF | TRBV6-1 | many | TRBD1 | TRBJ2-7
TGCGCCAGCAGCCTTACTAGCGGGAGGGCCTCGAAGACCCAGTACTTC | CASSLTSGRASKTQYF | TRBV5-1 | many | TRBD2 | TRBJ2-5
TGTGCCAGCAGTTTGACAGGGGACGGCTACACCTTC | CASSLTGDGYTF | TRBV28 | many | TRBD1 | TRBJ1-2
TGCAGTGCCGCCCAGCCCGGGGGCTACGAGCAGTACTTC | CSAAQPGGYEQYF | TRBV20-1 | many | - | TRBJ2-7
TGTGCCAGAACCCGACAGGGCATCGATGGCTACACCTTC | CARTRQGIDGYTF | TRBV2 | - | TRBD1 | TRBJ1-2
TGTGCCAGCAGCTCACAGGGGGCTGGGGGGCCCCAGCATTTT | CASSSQGAGGPQHF | TRBV7-9 | - | TRBD1 | TRBJ1-5
TGTGCCAGCAGTCCGGGGACAGGGAGGGTGATGCACGAGCAGTACTTC | CASSPGTGRVMHEQYF | TRBV27 | many | TRBD1 | TRBJ2-7
TGTGCCAGCAGTTACCTCCCCGGGAGTTACGCCTTCTACGAGCAGTACTTC | CASSYLPGSYAFYEQYF | TRBV6-2/TRBV6-3 | many | - | TRBJ2-7
TGTGCCAGCAGCTTAATGGCCAGGGACAATCTGCTGGCCAAAAACATTCAGTACTTC | CASSLMARDNLLAKNIQYF | TRBV11-2 | once | - | TRBJ2-4
TGTGCCAGCTCACCCGGGTCGGGGACAGACTATGGCTACACCTTC | CASSPGSGTDYGYTF | TRBV18 | few | TRBD1 | TRBJ1-2
TGTGCCAGCAGTGCGGGACAGGGGGCTCACAAAGAGACCCAGTACTTC | CASSAGQGAHKETQYF | TRBV25-1 | - | TRBD1 | TRBJ2-5
TGTGCTAGTGCCAACTTAGGACAGGGGGCGTCTAGCACTGAAGCTTTCTTT | CASANLGQGASSTEAFF | TRBV12-5 | many | TRBD1 | TRBJ1-1
TGTGCCAGCACTGAGGGGGCCCTGACCTACGAGCAGTACTTC | CASTEGALTYEQYF | TRBV6-2/TRBV6-3 | many | TRBD1 | TRBJ2-7
TGTGCCAGCAGACGTGGGACTAGCGGGCACGAGACCCAGTACTTC | CASRRGTSGHETQYF | TRBV28 | - | TRBD2 | TRBJ2-5